These T cell receptor beta chains were read from a single sample in a study of shared clonotypes between healthy human individuals. Repertoires were generated with immunoSEQ multiplex PCR, while TCRdb's copy carries only in-frame clones and drops some. The sample holds around 990,000 clones, about 72% seen once. The sequencing sample was made of memory CD4+ T cells from PBMCs. Receptor source: a young man in good health. Some clones in this sample may be carry-over from other donors' samples. The CDR3 runs from the conserved cysteine through the conserved F or W. D genes are given only for firm matches. For some rows the clone size is stated as once, few or many, or as a class when expanded; others skip it.

cdr3_nt: TGTGCCAGCAGTTCGGGACTGCACTATGGCTACACCTTC; cdr3_aa: CASSSGLHYGYTF; clone_size: -; v_call: TRBV6-6; j_call: TRBJ1-2; d_call: -
cdr3_nt: TGTGCCAGCAGCCAATCGGGTGGGGGGCTTCAGCCCCAGCATTTT; cdr3_aa: CASSQSGGGLQPQHF; clone_size: -; v_call: TRBV16; j_call: TRBJ1-5; d_call: -
cdr3_nt: TGTGCCAGCAGCCGCGGACTAGCGGGGACAGATACGCAGTATTTT; cdr3_aa: CASSRGLAGTDTQYF; clone_size: -; v_call: TRBV5-6; j_call: TRBJ2-3; d_call: TRBD2
cdr3_nt: TGTGCCAGCAGCCAAGATCCCGGGACAGATACGCAGTATTTT; cdr3_aa: CASSQDPGTDTQYF; clone_size: -; v_call: TRBV4-2; j_call: TRBJ2-3; d_call: -
cdr3_nt: TGTGCCAGCAGTTACGGAGACAGTTTTTTCACAGATACGCAGTATTTT; cdr3_aa: CASSYGDSFFTDTQYF; clone_size: -; v_call: TRBV6-6; j_call: TRBJ2-3; d_call: -
cdr3_nt: TGTGCCAGCAAGTGGGCGGTGGACACTGAAGCTTTCTTT; cdr3_aa: CASKWAVDTEAFF; clone_size: -; v_call: TRBV6-1; j_call: TRBJ1-1; d_call: -
cdr3_nt: TGTGCCAGCAGCTTAGTAGCGGGCCCCAGGAGTGAGCAGTTCTTC; cdr3_aa: CASSLVAGPRSEQFF; clone_size: -; v_call: TRBV7-2; j_call: TRBJ2-1; d_call: TRBD2
cdr3_nt: TGTGCCAGCAGACAGGCCCTCACAGATACGCAGTATTTT; cdr3_aa: CASRQALTDTQYF; clone_size: -; v_call: TRBV28; j_call: TRBJ2-3; d_call: -
cdr3_nt: TGTGCCAGCTCACGTGGGGGGCCCAATCAGCCCCAGCATTTT; cdr3_aa: CASSRGGPNQPQHF; clone_size: -; v_call: TRBV18; j_call: TRBJ1-5; d_call: -
cdr3_nt: TGTGCCAGCAGCCAAGATCTCTCTAATGGCTACACCTTC; cdr3_aa: CASSQDLSNGYTF; clone_size: -; v_call: TRBV14; j_call: TRBJ1-2; d_call: -
cdr3_nt: TGTGCCAGCAGCCAGATCCGACAGAACACCGGGGAGCTGTTTTTT; cdr3_aa: CASSQIRQNTGELFF; clone_size: -; v_call: TRBV7-9; j_call: TRBJ2-2; d_call: -
cdr3_nt: TGCGCCAGCAGCTCAAATACAGGTTTGAGGACTGAAGCTTTCTTT; cdr3_aa: CASSSNTGLRTEAFF; clone_size: -; v_call: TRBV5-1; j_call: TRBJ1-1; d_call: -
cdr3_nt: TGTGCCAGCAGTGCGCAGGGGGCGGCTAATGAAAAACTGTTTTTT; cdr3_aa: CASSAQGAANEKLFF; clone_size: -; v_call: TRBV28; j_call: TRBJ1-4; d_call: TRBD1
cdr3_nt: TGTGCCAGCAACGTGGCGGGTGGCGCAGATACGCAGTATTTT; cdr3_aa: CASNVAGGADTQYF; clone_size: -; v_call: TRBV7-2; j_call: TRBJ2-3; d_call: -
cdr3_nt: TGTGCCAGCAGACGGACAGGGTCGGGAGAGACCCAGTACTTC; cdr3_aa: CASRRTGSGETQYF; clone_size: -; v_call: TRBV28; j_call: TRBJ2-5; d_call: TRBD1
cdr3_nt: TGTGCCTGGAGTTTGGCGGGAGGGAGGCCAGATACGCAGTATTTT; cdr3_aa: CAWSLAGGRPDTQYF; clone_size: -; v_call: TRBV30; j_call: TRBJ2-3; d_call: TRBD2
cdr3_nt: TGTGCCAGCAGCTGGGGGACTAGCGGGAGGGCATCTAAGGAGACCCAGTACTTC; cdr3_aa: CASSWGTSGRASKETQYF; clone_size: -; v_call: TRBV11-2; j_call: TRBJ2-5; d_call: TRBD2
cdr3_nt: TGTGCCAGCAGCCCGGGCACTAGCGGGAATGGTGAGACCCAGTACTTC; cdr3_aa: CASSPGTSGNGETQYF; clone_size: -; v_call: TRBV7-9; j_call: TRBJ2-5; d_call: TRBD2
cdr3_nt: TGTGCCAGCAGCTCCATACCACAGGGGGGGACTGAAAAACTGTTTTTT; cdr3_aa: CASSSIPQGGTEKLFF; clone_size: -; v_call: TRBV5-5; j_call: TRBJ1-4; d_call: TRBD1
cdr3_nt: TGTGCCAGCAACCTACTGGGGAACACCGGGGAGCTGTTTTTT; cdr3_aa: CASNLLGNTGELFF; clone_size: -; v_call: TRBV7-2; j_call: TRBJ2-2; d_call: -
cdr3_nt: TGCGCCAGCAGCTTGGGTAGTCGGGGTGGCGAGCAGTACTTC; cdr3_aa: CASSLGSRGGEQYF; clone_size: -; v_call: TRBV5-1; j_call: TRBJ2-7; d_call: -
cdr3_nt: TGTGCCAGCAGTGATCGGGGACAGAACACTGAAGCTTTCTTT; cdr3_aa: CASSDRGQNTEAFF; clone_size: -; v_call: TRBV6-1; j_call: TRBJ1-1; d_call: -
cdr3_nt: TGTGCCAGCAGCCGTGGGACTAGCGATTCAGATACGCAGTATTTT; cdr3_aa: CASSRGTSDSDTQYF; clone_size: once; v_call: TRBV11-3; j_call: TRBJ2-3; d_call: TRBD2
cdr3_nt: TGTGCCAGCAGCCAATCGGGACACCCAAGCACAGATACGCAGTATTTT; cdr3_aa: CASSQSGHPSTDTQYF; clone_size: -; v_call: TRBV14; j_call: TRBJ2-3; d_call: -
cdr3_nt: TGCGCCAGCAGCTCCGGGGGATCGGCCGGGGAGCTGTTTTTT; cdr3_aa: CASSSGGSAGELFF; clone_size: -; v_call: TRBV5-1; j_call: TRBJ2-2; d_call: -
cdr3_nt: TGTGCCAGCAGTGGGCCGGGACGGCTTTTAGGCTACACCTTC; cdr3_aa: CASSGPGRLLGYTF; clone_size: -; v_call: TRBV6-5; j_call: TRBJ1-2; d_call: -
cdr3_nt: TGTGCCAGCAGCCCCCAGCGTACTGAGCAGTTCTTC; cdr3_aa: CASSPQRTEQFF; clone_size: -; v_call: TRBV11-3; j_call: TRBJ2-1; d_call: -
cdr3_nt: TGTGCCAGCAGCTATACCGGGACAGGAGAGACCCAGTACTTC; cdr3_aa: CASSYTGTGETQYF; clone_size: -; v_call: TRBV7-2; j_call: TRBJ2-5; d_call: TRBD1
cdr3_nt: TGTGCCAGCAGCTTATTGCCTAGTGGCTTATCTGAGCAGTTCTTC; cdr3_aa: CASSLLPSGLSEQFF; clone_size: once; v_call: TRBV7-9; j_call: TRBJ2-1; d_call: -
cdr3_nt: TGTGCCAGCTCACCCTCCCTGGGGGGAGTCGGGGAGCTGTTTTTT; cdr3_aa: CASSPSLGGVGELFF; clone_size: -; v_call: TRBV18; j_call: TRBJ2-2; d_call: -
cdr3_nt: TGTGCCAGCAGTTACGGGGAGAAAATTGGAAACACCATATATTTT; cdr3_aa: CASSYGEKIGNTIYF; clone_size: few; v_call: TRBV6-6; j_call: TRBJ1-3; d_call: -
cdr3_nt: TGTGCCAGCAGCGCCGGCGCCCACAATGAGCAGTTCTTC; cdr3_aa: CASSAGAHNEQFF; clone_size: -; v_call: TRBV11-3; j_call: TRBJ2-1; d_call: -
cdr3_nt: TGTGCCAGCAGCTTGAATCTCTGGGGAGATACGCAGTATTTT; cdr3_aa: CASSLNLWGDTQYF; clone_size: -; v_call: TRBV5-6; j_call: TRBJ2-3; d_call: -
cdr3_nt: TGTGCCAGCAGCTTCCTAGCGGGAGACACCGAGCAGTACTTC; cdr3_aa: CASSFLAGDTEQYF; clone_size: -; v_call: TRBV7-8; j_call: TRBJ2-7; d_call: TRBD2
cdr3_nt: TGTGCCAGCAGCCAAGTTAGCGGGAGGGATGAGCAGTTCTTC; cdr3_aa: CASSQVSGRDEQFF; clone_size: -; v_call: TRBV4-2; j_call: TRBJ2-1; d_call: TRBD2
cdr3_nt: TGTGCCAGTAGTATAGGACAGGCTTTTCAGCCCCAGCATTTT; cdr3_aa: CASSIGQAFQPQHF; clone_size: -; v_call: TRBV19; j_call: TRBJ1-5; d_call: -
cdr3_nt: TGCGCCAGCGGGGGGTCCCTCTATGGCTACACCTTC; cdr3_aa: CASGGSLYGYTF; clone_size: -; v_call: TRBV5-1; j_call: TRBJ1-2; d_call: -
cdr3_nt: TGTGCCAGCAGTTTAGGAGGGTACAGTGAAAAACTGTTTTTT; cdr3_aa: CASSLGGYSEKLFF; clone_size: -; v_call: TRBV28; j_call: TRBJ1-4; d_call: -
cdr3_nt: TGTGCCAGCAGCCCCCACGGCGGTGAACCCTACGAGCAGTACTTC; cdr3_aa: CASSPHGGEPYEQYF; clone_size: once; v_call: TRBV5-6; j_call: TRBJ2-7; d_call: -
cdr3_nt: TGTGCCAGCCAGGACAGGGTCACAGATACGCAGTATTTT; cdr3_aa: CASQDRVTDTQYF; clone_size: -; v_call: TRBV28; j_call: TRBJ2-3; d_call: TRBD1